The next 25 T cell receptor beta chains were all read from a single sample in a study of blood T cell repertoires in COVID-19. The protocol was immunoSEQ multiplex PCR, while the TCRdb copy is restricted to in-frame clones and leaves out a portion. The repertoire consists of about 160,000 clones, with around 93% occurring once and the leading ten covering 3.5% to 5%. The sequenced sample was peripheral blood. Receptor source: a woman in her 50s with acute or convalescent COVID-19.

J is TRBJ2-2 and V is TRBV7-2, with D perhaps TRBD1 (6 bases). The CDR3 consists of 13 residues. From germline, CDR1 is SGHTA and CDR2 FQGNSA. The V and J ends lost 5 bases and 7 bases respectively, with 11 bases between them. The CDR3 is CASSPYRDGELFF. In DNA form, the CDR3 reads TGTGCCAGCAGCCCCTACAGGGACGGGGAGCTGTTTTTT.

The chain employs TRBV7-8 and TRBJ1-5, with D perhaps TRBD1 (5 bases). Germline V gene data show CDR1 as SGHVS and CDR2 as FQNEAQ. The V end lost 8 bases, the J end lost 3 bases, and 14 bases lay between the germline ends. CDR3 length: 14 amino acids. CDR3 DNA: TGTGCCAGCTCCCAGGGCAGACCCAATCAGCCCCAGCATTTT. It encodes CASSQGRPNQPQHF.

V and J are TRBV4-2 and TRBJ2-1, with 7 bases fitting TRBD2. There are 17 residues in the CDR3. V gave up 0 bases and J gave up 5 bases; unmatched junction bases: 10. CDR1 LGHNA and CDR2 YNFKEQ come from the germline V gene. The CDR3 nucleotides are TGTGCCAGCAGCCAAGATTTCGGGCTAGCGGTTAACAATGAGCAGTTCTTC. It codes for CASSQDFGLAVNNEQFF.

The J gene is TRBJ1-5, the V gene TRBV4-2; no clear D. The CDR3 length is 15 residues. Trimming left V 6 bases short and J 0 bases short, with 12 bases between. CDR1 is LGHNA and CDR2 is YNFKEQ in the germline V gene. As DNA, the CDR3 is TGTGCCAGCAGTCAACAAGAGTATAGCAATCAGCCCCAGCATTTT. Encoded protein: CASSQQEYSNQPQHF.

The chain combines TRBV5-4 with TRBJ2-6; TRBD1 matches 7 bases. Per the germline V gene, CDR1 is SGHNT and CDR2 is YYREEE (reference sequence). J was trimmed by 5 bases and V by 4 bases; bases with no gene match: 9. The CDR3 has 16 residues. The CDR3 loop is CASSLYRGLRANVLTF. In DNA form, the CDR3 reads TGTGCCAGCAGCCTGTACAGGGGCCTGAGGGCCAACGTCCTGACTTTC.

The CDR3 DNA follows: TGTGCCAGCAGCGTAGTCGGGGGGGCGAATACGCAGTATTTT. This encodes CASSVVGGANTQYF. This chain connects TRBV9 to TRBJ2-3; 8 positions match TRBD2. Trimming removed 0 bases from V and 7 bases from J; junction bases left unmatched: 4. This CDR3 is 14 amino acids long. The V gene's germline CDR1 is SGDLS and CDR2 YYNGEE.

The rearrangement links TRBV6-5 to TRBJ1-5, with TRBD1 identical over 8 bases. Germline trimming cut 6 bases from V and 7 bases from J; bases unmatched to any gene: 8. The CDR3 is 14 amino acids. Germline V gene lookup returns CDR1 MNHEY and CDR2 SVGAGI. The CDR3, as DNA: TGTGCCAGCAGGACGACAGGGGATCGCCAGCCCCAGCATTTT. Amino acids: CASRTTGDRQPQHF.

The chain employs TRBV7-2 and TRBJ2-5; a weak D match, TRBD1 (5 bases). V shed 1 base and J shed 5 bases, with 14 bases lying between them. The germline V gene encodes CDR1 SGHTA and CDR2 FQGNSA. The CDR3 is made up of 15 amino acids. The DNA for the CDR3 is TGTGCCAGCAGCTTAGACGGCAGGGCCGGGGAGACCCAGTACTTC. Translated, it gives CASSLDGRAGETQYF.

The chain links TRBV19 to TRBJ2-1; possible D gene TRBD2, 5 bases. The CDR3 length is 15 residues. Trimming shortened V by 4 bases and J by 8 bases, and 18 bases separated the two germline ends. CDR1 is LNHDA, CDR2 SQIVND, per germline (reference sequence). The CDR3 spells CASSNFKRVGDEQFF. The CDR3 bases are TGTGCCAGTAGTAACTTCAAGAGGGTGGGAGATGAGCAGTTCTTC.

This clone occurred a few times. This chain connects TRBV6-1 to TRBJ2-3; 8 bases map to TRBD2. V dropped 2 bases and J dropped 1; count of bases not matched to a gene: 2. CDR3 length: 15 amino acids. Germline assignment: CDR1 MNHNS and CDR2 SASEGT. The CDR3 DNA is TGTGCCAGCAGTGAAACAGCGGGAGGCACAGATACGCAGTATTTT. As protein: CASSETAGGTDTQYF.

V gene TRBV10-3 combines with J gene TRBJ2-3; D possibly corresponds to TRBD1 (5 bases). The V gene's germline CDR1 is ENHRY and CDR2 SYGVKD. This CDR3 region has 14 residues. The V end was cut by 3 bases, the J end by 3 bases, with 10 bases between. CDR3: CAISDQGQTDTQYF. The CDR3 nucleotides read TGTGCCATCAGTGATCAGGGCCAGACAGATACGCAGTATTTT.

The gene calls are TRBV28 and TRBJ2-2, with D tentatively TRBD2 (5 bases). Trimming stripped 7 bases from V and 7 bases from J, with 13 bases between. CDR1 and CDR2 (germline): MDHEN, SYDVKM. This CDR3 has 13 amino acids. CDR3 sequence reads: CASTDGENGELFF. DNA for the CDR3: TGTGCCAGCACGGATGGGGAGAACGGGGAGCTGTTTTTT.

Here the CDR3 reads CASSINPRANTEAFF. The CDR3 bases are TGTGCCAGTAGTATAAACCCCAGGGCCAACACTGAAGCTTTCTTT. The V and J genes are TRBV19 and TRBJ1-1; TRBD1 might be the D (5 bases). CDR3 length: 15 residues. Germline CDR1 is LNHDA and CDR2 is SQIVND (reference sequence). V was pared by 2 bases and J by 2 bases, with 12 bases between.

Regarding this clone: Other nucleotide sequences in the sample specify the same CDR3. This rearrangement joins TRBV12-3 or TRBV12-4 to TRBJ2-7; TRBD1 aligns across 9 bases. V lost 3 bases to trimming and J lost 7 bases; unmatched junction nucleotides: 4. The CDR3 is 13 residues long. CDR3 DNA sequence: TGTGCCAGCAGTTTGGGGACAGGGTATGAGCAGTACTTC. It yields the protein CASSLGTGYEQYF.

The rearrangement joins TRBV28 to TRBJ2-6, with D possibly TRBD1 on 5 matching bases. The CDR3 length is 15 residues. The germline V gene encodes CDR1 MDHEN and CDR2 SYDVKM. With 5 bases removed from V and 2 bases from J, the gap between germline ends came to 10 bases. The CDR3 coding sequence is TGTGCCAGCAGTCTTTCAGGGACTGGGGCCAACGTCCTGACTTTC. Translation gives CASSLSGTGANVLTF. Full variable domain (rest looked up from reference TRBV28 and TRBJ2-6): DVKVTQSSRYLVKRTGEKVFLECVQDMDHENMFWYRQDPGLGLRLIYFSYDVKMKEKGDIPEGYSVSREKKERFSLILESASTNQTSMYLCASSLSGTGANVLTFGAGSRLTVL.

The chain employs TRBV19 and TRBJ2-1; 8 bases match TRBD2. V shed 10 bases and J 4 bases; nucleotides not matched to a gene: 12. The germline V gene encodes CDR1 LNHDA and CDR2 SQIVND (reference sequence). This CDR3 spans 15 amino acids. CDR3 sequence reads: CATNGGDTIYNEQFF. In DNA, the CDR3 is TGTGCCACCAACGGGGGGGACACCATATACAATGAGCAGTTCTTC.

The rearrangement uses TRBV6-4 and TRBJ2-1; 12 bases agree with TRBD2. The CDR3 spans 16 residues. Germline-derived CDR1 and CDR2 are MRHNA and SNTAGT. The J segment lost 2 bases and the V segment lost 3 bases, leaving 2 bases of the junction unmatched. The CDR3 is CASSERLAGAYNEQFF. CDR3 in DNA: TGTGCCAGCAGTGAGAGACTAGCGGGAGCCTACAATGAGCAGTTCTTC.

The chain has TRBV9 and TRBJ1-1; 7 nucleotides agree with TRBD1. V gave up 0 bases and J gave up 5 bases; unmatched junction bases: 10. Per the germline V gene, CDR1 is SGDLS and CDR2 is YYNGEE. This CDR3 contains 16 residues. CDR3 region: CASSVGPTGAGTEAFF. In nucleotides, the CDR3 is TGTGCCAGCAGCGTAGGACCCACAGGGGCTGGGACTGAAGCTTTCTTT.

The gene calls are TRBV28 and TRBJ2-7; 9 bases agree with TRBD2. CDR3 length equals 15 residues. V was clipped by 5 bases and J by 2 bases; unmatched bases: 7. In germline, CDR1 is MDHEN, CDR2 SYDVKM. CDR3 sequence: CASSPGVAGAYEQYF. In DNA, the CDR3 is TGTGCCAGCAGTCCCGGGGTAGCGGGGGCCTACGAGCAGTACTTC.

The V and J genes are TRBV7-2 and TRBJ2-3, with 8 bases identical to TRBD2. The CDR3 is made up of 15 amino acids. Germline V lookup: CDR1 SGHTA, CDR2 FQGNSA. Germline trimming cut 5 bases from V and 1 base from J; bases unmatched to any gene: 5. CDR3 DNA: TGTGCCAGCAGCCGGGGGGGGGCCCGCACAGATACGCAGTATTTT. Amino acids: CASSRGGARTDTQYF.

This chain joins TRBV4-3 and TRBJ2-7; 7 nucleotides agree with TRBD1. The CDR3 has 14 residues. The V segment lost 1 base and the J segment 1 base; nucleotides outside the gene matches: 1. Germline CDR1 reads LGHNA; CDR2 reads YSLEER. CDR3 DNA: TGCGCCAGCAGCCAAGGACAGGGTTCCTACGAGCAGTACTTC. Its translation: CASSQGQGSYEQYF.

The rearrangement joins TRBV19 to TRBJ2-1; maybe TRBD2 (5 bases). CDR1 LNHDA and CDR2 SQIVND come from the germline V gene (reference sequence). CDR3 length: 15 amino acids. The ends were cut back, 5 bases at V and 7 bases at J, with 18 bases in the middle. This chain's CDR3 is CASSVLAGRGNEQFF. CDR3 nucleotides: TGTGCCAGTAGTGTATTGGCGGGCAGAGGGAATGAGCAGTTCTTC.

The CDR3 DNA reads as TGCGCCAGCAGCCCGGACAGGGCGGCAGATACGCAGTATTTT. This gives the protein CASSPDRAADTQYF. This chain connects TRBV23-1 to TRBJ2-3; 8 bases match TRBD1. TRBV23-1 is an open reading frame whose function is uncertain. The CDR3 is made up of 14 amino acids. J was trimmed by 4 bases and V by 6 bases; bases with no gene match: 6.

J is TRBJ1-6 and V is TRBV7-2; 8 bases agree with TRBD1. Germline V gene sequence: CDR1 SGHTA, CDR2 FQGNSA. Trimming cost V 11 bases and J 5 bases; bases outside gene matches: 11. CDR3 length: 15 amino acids. The CDR3 loop is CAVGQGYMDNSPLHF. The CDR3 bases are TGTGCCGTCGGACAGGGCTATATGGATAATTCACCCCTCCACTTT. Supplemented by reference TRBV7-2 and TRBJ1-6, the full variable domain reads GAGVSQSPSNKVTEKGKDVELRCDPISGHTALYWYRQSLGQGLEFLIYFQGNSAPDKSGLPSDRFSAERTGGSVSTLTIQRTQQEDSAVYLCAVGQGYMDNSPLHFGNGTRLTVT.

This chain uses TRBV30 with TRBJ1-2; D ambiguous. The V gene's germline CDR1 is GTSNPN and CDR2 SVGIG (reference sequence). V gave up 2 bases and J gave up 6 bases, with 10 bases separating them. This CDR3 spans 12 amino acids. CDR3 sequence reads: CAWSPSLNGYTF. CDR3 DNA: TGTGCCTGGAGTCCTTCGCTAAATGGCTACACCTTC.